The rows below give T cell receptor beta chains drawn from one sample of a study of shared clonotypes between healthy human individuals. Sequenced by immunoSEQ multiplex PCR; TCRdb stores in-frame clones only, minus some. Among over a million clones listed, more than 95% were seen once. The source material was naive CD4+ T cells sorted from blood. The receptors derive from a man aged 30 to 39 in good health. The CDR3 runs from the conserved cysteine through the conserved F or W. D genes are given only for firm matches. Size is stated for part of the rows, as once, few or many counts, or as a class when the clone is expanded.

D gene	clone size	V gene	J gene	CDR3 protein	CDR3 DNA
NA	NA	TRBV5-1	TRBJ2-1	CASSLAPASSSYNEQFF	TGCGCCAGCAGCTTGGCTCCCGCCTCGAGCTCCTACAATGAGCAGTTCTTC
NA	few	TRBV15	TRBJ1-5	CATGRGYSNQPQHF	TGTGCCACCGGACGGGGGTATAGCAATCAGCCCCAGCATTTT
NA	NA	TRBV5-3	TRBJ2-1	CARSLCRELNEQFF	TGTGCCAGAAGCTTGTGCCGGGAGCTCAATGAGCAGTTCTTC
TRBD2	NA	TRBV29-1	TRBJ2-3	CSGARLATSTDTQYF	TGCAGCGGAGCCCGACTAGCGACTAGCACAGATACGCAGTATTTT
NA	NA	TRBV7-6	TRBJ2-7	CASSKGPGNYEQYF	TGTGCCAGCAGCAAGGGCCCTGGCAACTACGAGCAGTACTTC
NA	NA	TRBV19	TRBJ1-3	CASSIDQGNTIYF	TGTGCCAGTAGTATCGACCAAGGAAACACCATATATTTT
NA	NA	TRBV7-2	TRBJ2-2	CASSSTGITGELFF	TGTGCCAGCAGCTCGACCGGGATAACCGGGGAGCTGTTTTTT
NA	NA	TRBV25-1	TRBJ1-2	CASSVVDNYGYTF	TGTGCCAGCAGTGTGGTCGACAACTATGGCTACACCTTC
NA	NA	TRBV7-9	TRBJ1-1	CASSPWGGTEAFF	TGTGCCAGCAGCCCATGGGGCGGCACTGAAGCTTTCTTT
TRBD1	NA	TRBV18	TRBJ2-1	CASSRTGRRNEQFF	TGTGCCAGCTCAAGGACAGGGAGGCGCAATGAGCAGTTCTTC
TRBD1	NA	TRBV9	TRBJ1-1	CASSGGGLIRTGNTEAFF	TGTGCCAGCAGCGGAGGGGGACTAATCAGGACAGGGAACACTGAAGCTTTCTTT
NA	NA	TRBV5-1	TRBJ2-5	CASSSEATNRETQYF	TGCGCCAGCAGTTCGGAGGCCACTAATAGGGAGACCCAGTACTTC
NA	NA	TRBV5-5	TRBJ2-3	CASSLVGAATTDTQYF	TGTGCCAGCAGCTTGGTAGGTGCCGCCACGACAGATACGCAGTATTTT
TRBD2	NA	TRBV11-3	TRBJ2-1	CASSFSGAYNEQFF	TGTGCCAGCAGCTTTAGCGGGGCCTACAATGAGCAGTTCTTC
NA	NA	TRBV28	TRBJ2-1	CASSSAVGSKGDEQFF	TGTGCCAGCAGTTCCGCAGTTGGGTCAAAAGGAGATGAGCAGTTCTTC
TRBD1	NA	TRBV6-6	TRBJ2-7	CASSRPGQGNEQYF	TGTGCCAGCAGTCGCCCGGGACAGGGTAACGAGCAGTACTTC
TRBD2	NA	TRBV28	TRBJ2-1	CASSSLSGSYSNEQFF	TGTGCCAGCAGTTCCCTTAGCGGGAGTTATTCTAATGAGCAGTTCTTC
TRBD1	NA	TRBV19	TRBJ2-7	CASSTRDRGFYEQYF	TGTGCCAGTAGCACCCGGGACAGGGGTTTCTACGAGCAGTACTTC
TRBD2	NA	TRBV6-5	TRBJ2-1	CASSKYSGSYNEQFF	TGTGCCAGCAGCAAGTACAGCGGGAGTTACAATGAGCAGTTCTTC
TRBD2	NA	TRBV28	TRBJ2-1	CASSSPAGSSYNEQFF	TGTGCCAGCAGTTCCCCAGCGGGAAGCTCCTACAATGAGCAGTTCTTC
NA	NA	TRBV5-1	TRBJ2-3	CASSSSGSSTDTQYF	TGCGCCAGCAGCTCGAGCGGGTCGAGCACAGATACGCAGTATTTT
NA	NA	TRBV15	TRBJ1-4	CATSRDLGEKLFF	TGTGCCACCAGCAGAGATTTAGGTGAAAAACTGTTTTTT
NA	NA	TRBV28	TRBJ2-2	CASSPPLAGLGTGELFF	TGTGCCAGCAGCCCACCTCTCGCGGGACTCGGCACCGGGGAGCTGTTTTTT
TRBD1	NA	TRBV2	TRBJ1-1	CARRDRGREMTNTEAFF	TGTGCCAGACGGGACAGGGGCCGGGAAATGACGAACACTGAAGCTTTCTTT
TRBD1	NA	TRBV23-1	TRBJ1-3	CASTYDRETGNTIYF	TGCGCCAGCACCTATGACAGGGAAACCGGTAACACCATATATTTT
NA	NA	TRBV7-8	TRBJ2-5	CASSLIRHQETQYF	TGTGCCAGCAGCTTAATAAGGCACCAAGAGACCCAGTACTTC
NA	NA	TRBV7-9	TRBJ1-4	CASSPDVVEKLFF	TGTGCCAGCAGCCCTGACGTAGTTGAAAAACTGTTTTTT
NA	NA	TRBV5-6	TRBJ2-1	CASRPVRGNNEQFF	TGTGCCAGCAGGCCCGTGCGGGGAAACAATGAGCAGTTCTTC
NA	NA	TRBV25-1	TRBJ2-3	CASNLASRPDTQYF	TGTGCCAGCAATCTAGCGAGCCGACCAGATACGCAGTATTTT
NA	once	TRBV27	TRBJ1-4	CASSTWANEKLFF	TGTGCCAGCAGTACCTGGGCTAATGAAAAACTGTTTTTT
NA	NA	TRBV9	TRBJ1-1	CASSTHLNTEAFF	TGTGCCAGCAGCACACACCTGAACACTGAAGCTTTCTTT
NA	NA	TRBV18	TRBJ2-7	CASSPPGSQRYEQYF	TGTGCCAGCTCACCCCCGGGATCCCAGAGATACGAGCAGTACTTC
NA	NA	TRBV6-5	TRBJ2-7	CASSSGLGTYEQYF	TGTGCCAGCAGTTCAGGGTTGGGAACCTACGAGCAGTACTTC
NA	NA	TRBV25-1	TRBJ2-7	CASSRNGASYEQYF	TGTGCCAGCAGTCGAAACGGGGCTTCCTACGAGCAGTACTTC
NA	NA	TRBV7-9	TRBJ1-5	CASSFEGSNQPQHF	TGTGCCAGCAGCTTTGAGGGTAGCAATCAGCCCCAGCATTTT
NA	NA	TRBV14	TRBJ2-6	CASSQVPGAGANVLTF	TGTGCCAGCAGCCAAGTGCCAGGGGCTGGGGCCAACGTCCTGACTTTC
TRBD2	NA	TRBV5-1	TRBJ2-1	CASSPGGGSFNEQFF	TGCGCCAGCAGCCCTGGTGGCGGGAGTTTTAATGAGCAGTTCTTC
TRBD2	NA	TRBV6-5	TRBJ2-7	CASSGGGRRWEQYF	TGTGCCAGCAGCGGGGGGGGTCGGAGGTGGGAGCAGTACTTC
NA	NA	TRBV9	TRBJ2-7	CASSVDRAPYEQYF	TGTGCCAGCAGCGTAGACAGGGCACCCTACGAGCAGTACTTC
TRBD1	NA	TRBV19	TRBJ1-5	CASSIERQGIQPQHF	TGTGCCAGTAGTATCGAACGACAGGGTATTCAGCCCCAGCATTTT
NA	NA	TRBV5-3	TRBJ1-5	CARSYTSKGNNQPQHF	TGTGCCAGAAGCTACACGTCTAAAGGGAACAATCAGCCCCAGCATTTT